These 19 T cell receptor beta chains came from one sample sequenced in a study of spatial heterogeneity in lung cancer. Time point denoted: blood at routine non-recurrence follow-up after resection. Each CDR3 protein gets one entry after TCRdb re-called the 5' RACE reads with MiXCR. The sample holds 95,000 to 120,000 distinct CDR3 sequences; approximately 10% are singletons and the top ten take roughly 24%. Here the sequenced sample was PBMCs, taken at follow-up. The receptors were sampled from a female donor with early-stage non-small cell lung cancer.

This clonotype occurred a few times. This chain uses TRBV4-2 with TRBJ2-1; the D is unclear. Looked up from germline, CDR1 is LGHNA and CDR2 is YNFKEQ. This CDR3 is built from 13 residues. Trimming left V 4 bases short and J 6 bases short, with 10 bases between. CDR3 sequence reads: CASSRPETNEQFF. Here the CDR3 DNA reads TGTGCCAGCAGCCGTCCCGAGACCAATGAGCAGTTCTTC.

This clonotype was picked up many times. The genes are TRBV6-1 and TRBJ2-3, with TRBD2 matching 12 bases. The CDR3 spans 17 residues. Germline trimming cut 4 bases from V and 0 bases from J; bases unmatched to any gene: 5. Germline CDR1 MNHNS, CDR2 SASEGT. The CDR3: CASSAQTSGSSTDTQYF. Here the CDR3 DNA reads TGTGCCAGCAGTGCTCAGACTAGCGGGAGTAGCACAGATACGCAGTATTTT.

This chain uses TRBV2 with TRBJ2-2; D is uncertain. V shed 3 bases and J shed 4 bases, with 6 bases lying between them. Germline lookup yields CDR1 SNHLY and CDR2 FYNNEI. The CDR3 has 13 residues. CDR3 DNA sequence: TGTGCCAGCAGTGACTCCCTCACCGGGGAGCTGTTTTTT. Translated, it gives CASSDSLTGELFF.

The genes are TRBV6-2 or TRBV6-3 and TRBJ1-1; a weak D match, TRBD1 (6 bases). This CDR3 comprises 14 residues. Trimming pared 6 bases from V and 0 bases from J, leaving 11 bases between. Germline CDR1 is MNHEY and CDR2 is SVGEGT. The CDR3 loop reads CASSRGHVNTEAFF. CDR3 DNA sequence: TGTGCCAGCAGCCGGGGACACGTGAACACTGAAGCTTTCTTT.

This clonotype occurred many times. The chain recombines TRBV21-1 with TRBJ2-7; TRBD1, as called in the table, went unchecked against the DNA. TRBV21-1 is tagged as a pseudogene. The CDR3 totals 14 residues. The CDR3 DNA is TGTGCCAGCAGCGAAGGACAGGGAATCTACGAGCAGTACGTC. Amino acid sequence: CASSEGQGIYEQYV.

This clonotype occurred a few times. V is TRBV2 and J is TRBJ1-2; TRBD1 aligns across 8 bases. With V trimmed by 7 bases and J by 10 bases, 8 bases remained unmatched. From germline, CDR1 is SNHLY and CDR2 FYNNEI. The CDR3 spans 12 residues. DNA of the CDR3: TGTGCCAGCATCGAGGACAGGGTTTCCTACACCTTC. It is translated as CASIEDRVSYTF.

This sequence joins TRBV28 and TRBJ2-7; perhaps TRBD1 as D (6 bases). This CDR3 contains 13 residues. Deletions cut 8 bases from V and 4 bases from J, with 15 bases between. Looked up from germline, CDR1 is MDHEN and CDR2 is SYDVKM. CDR3 sequence (DNA): TGTGCCAGCGTGGGGACAACAAGTTACGAGCAGTACTTC. Its translation: CASVGTTSYEQYF.

This clonotype was found a few times. V usage is TRBV4-2 and J usage is TRBJ2-1; 7 positions match TRBD2. J lost 6 bases, V lost 3 bases, and 8 bases had no gene match. The CDR3 loop spans 15 amino acids. Germline V lookup: CDR1 LGHNA, CDR2 YNFKEQ. The CDR3 DNA reads TGTGCCAGCAGCCATACCGGGACTAACATCAATGAGCAGTTCTTC. It specifies CASSHTGTNINEQFF.

The table lists this clonotype with a few counts. This rearrangement joins TRBV11-2 to TRBJ2-7; D is possibly TRBD1 (5 bases). Trimming removed 0 bases at V and 0 bases at J, with 15 bases between. The CDR3 consists of 17 residues. The germline gives CDR1 SGHAT, CDR2 FQNNGV. The CDR3 bases are TGTGCCAGCAGCTTAGAATGGGGCAGATCCAACTCCTACGAGCAGTACTTC. Translation gives CASSLEWGRSNSYEQYF. Supplemented by reference TRBV11-2 and TRBJ2-7, the full variable domain reads EAGVAQSPRYKIIEKRQSVAFWCNPISGHATLYWYQQILGQGPKLLIQFQNNGVVDDSQLPKDRFSAERLKGVDSTLKIQPAKLEDSAVYLCASSLEWGRSNSYEQYFGPGTRLTVT.

This clonotype was seen more than once but under ten times. The chain links TRBV7-2 to TRBJ2-7, with D possibly being TRBD2 (6 bases). CDR1 is SGHTA and CDR2 is FQGNSA in the germline V gene. Deletions cut 0 bases from V and 6 bases from J, with 18 bases between. The length of the CDR3 is 16 residues. DNA for the CDR3: TGTGCCAGCAGCTTAGCGTGGAGGAGGGTGCGGACCGAGCAGTACTTC. It codes for CASSLAWRRVRTEQYF.

This clonotype was picked up a small number of times. The chain joins TRBV5-1 to TRBJ2-2, with TRBD2 identical over 10 bases. Germline V gene data show CDR1 as SGHRS and CDR2 as YFSETQ. V trimming: 8 bases; J trimming: 2 bases; junction bases outside the gene matches: 3. The CDR3 extends over 14 amino acids. The CDR3 loop is CASGLAANTGELFF. CDR3 DNA: TGCGCCAGTGGACTAGCGGCAAACACCGGGGAGCTGTTTTTT.

To note about this clonotype: An end of the junction does not agree with germline; a read error may underlie this. The chain links TRBV28 to TRBJ2-7, with TRBD2 matching 11 bases. The CDR3 has 15 amino acids. The V gene's germline CDR1 is MDHEN and CDR2 SYDVKM. The CDR3 DNA is TGTGTCAGCAGTATTGGGACTAGCGGAACCCTCGAGCAGTACTTC. It specifies CVSSIGTSGTLEQYF. Complete variable domain (other parts from reference TRBV28 and TRBJ2-7): DVKVTQSSRYLVKRTGEKVFLECVQDMDHENMFWYRQDPGLGLRLIYFSYDVKMKEKGDIPEGYSVSREKKERFSLILESASTNQTSMYLCVSSIGTSGTLEQYFGPGTRLTVT.

The CDR3 DNA sequence: TGCGCCAGCAGCTTATGGACAGGGAGTTACGAGCAGTACTTC. Amino acids: CASSLWTGSYEQYF. J is TRBJ2-7 and V is TRBV5-1, with 8 bases lining up with TRBD1. This CDR3 contains 14 residues. The V gene's germline CDR1 is SGHRS and CDR2 YFSETQ. V lost 2 bases and J lost 4; bases outside the gene matches: 5.

This clonotype was detected a few times. The V and J genes are TRBV2 and TRBJ2-1; D is possibly TRBD1 or TRBD2 (6 bases each). Trimming took off 3 bases at V and 9 bases at J, with 12 bases between the two ends. Germline CDR1 reads SNHLY; CDR2 reads FYNNEI. The CDR3 is made up of 13 amino acids. The CDR3 nucleotides read TGTGCCAGCAGTGAGCTTGGAGGGGGTGAGCAGTTCTTC. It yields the protein CASSELGGGEQFF.

This clonotype has a handful of counts. This rearrangement joins TRBV2 to TRBJ1-1; TRBD1 aligns across 9 bases. The CDR3 extends over 13 amino acids. The ends lost 10 bases at V and 4 bases at J; junction bases unmatched: 7. CDR1 is SNHLY, CDR2 FYNNEI, per germline. In DNA, the CDR3 is TGTGCCATCACAGGGGGCTTAGGCACTGAAGCTTTCTTT. As protein: CAITGGLGTEAFF.

In its sample, this clonotype was seen a few times. V and J are TRBV24-1 and TRBJ2-1; D unclear. The V end was cut by 5 bases, the J end by 9 bases, with 13 bases between. Germline V gene lookup returns CDR1 KGHDR and CDR2 SFDVKD. This CDR3 comprises 13 residues. CDR3 loop: CATSGGYGPEQFF. The CDR3 nucleotides read TGTGCCACCAGTGGGGGTTATGGCCCTGAGCAGTTCTTC.

The table lists this clonotype with a few counts. This rearrangement joins TRBV7-9 to TRBJ1-3; the D is unclear. Germline lookup yields CDR1 SEHNR and CDR2 FQNEAQ (reference sequence). This CDR3 spans 15 amino acids. V was shortened by 4 bases and J by 0 bases, with 10 bases between the two germline ends. The CDR3 protein is CASSSGDISGNTIYF. The CDR3 region has the DNA TGTGCCAGCAGCTCCGGGGATATCTCTGGAAACACCATATATTTT.

At least ten counts were recorded for this clonotype. The V call is TRBV20-1, the J call TRBJ2-6, with D maybe TRBD1 (6 bases). Trimming took off 3 bases at V and 0 bases at J, with 9 bases between the two ends. The germline V gene encodes CDR1 DFQATT and CDR2 SNEGSKA (reference sequence). This CDR3 has 15 residues. The CDR3 loop reads CSARNRVSGANVLTF. The CDR3 DNA sequence: TGCAGTGCTAGGAACAGGGTCTCTGGGGCCAACGTCCTGACTTTC.

This clonotype was counted once. The J gene is TRBJ2-7, the V gene TRBV2, with 9 nucleotides matching TRBD1. Looked up from germline, CDR1 is SNHLY and CDR2 is FYNNEI. Trimming removed 6 bases from V and 5 bases from J; junction bases left unmatched: 11. This CDR3 has 15 amino acids. The CDR3 is CASSPRGQGYHEQYF. In DNA, the CDR3 is TGTGCCAGCAGCCCCAGGGGACAGGGTTACCACGAGCAGTACTTC.